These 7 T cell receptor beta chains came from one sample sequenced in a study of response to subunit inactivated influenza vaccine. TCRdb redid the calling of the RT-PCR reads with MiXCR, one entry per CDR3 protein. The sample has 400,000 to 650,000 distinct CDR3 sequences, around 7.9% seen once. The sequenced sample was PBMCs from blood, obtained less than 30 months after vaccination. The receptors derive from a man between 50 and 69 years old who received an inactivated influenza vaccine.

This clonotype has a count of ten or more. CDR3 region: CSARVPRGNGELFF. For the CDR3, the DNA is TGCAGTGCTAGAGTCCCCCGGGGAAACGGGGAGCTGTTTTTT. The chain joins TRBV20-1 to TRBJ2-2; D is perhaps TRBD2 (5 bases). The V end lost 1 base, the J end lost 7 bases, and 13 bases lay between the germline ends. The germline V gene encodes CDR1 DFQATT and CDR2 SNEGSKA (reference sequence). This CDR3 has 14 residues.

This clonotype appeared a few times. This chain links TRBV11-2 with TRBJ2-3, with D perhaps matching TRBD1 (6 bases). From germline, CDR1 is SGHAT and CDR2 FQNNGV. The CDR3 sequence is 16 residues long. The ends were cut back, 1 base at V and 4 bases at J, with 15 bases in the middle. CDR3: CASSLGNSGAADTQYF. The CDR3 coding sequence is TGTGCCAGCAGCTTAGGAAACTCAGGGGCGGCAGATACGCAGTATTTT.

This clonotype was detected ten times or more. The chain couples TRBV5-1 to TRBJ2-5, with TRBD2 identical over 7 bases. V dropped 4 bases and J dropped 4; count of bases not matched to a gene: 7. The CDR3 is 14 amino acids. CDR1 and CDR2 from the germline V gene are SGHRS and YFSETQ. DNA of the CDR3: TGCGCCAGCAGCGCCGGGAGGTCTGGAGAGACCCAGTACTTC. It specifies CASSAGRSGETQYF. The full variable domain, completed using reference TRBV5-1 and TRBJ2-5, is KAGVTQTPRYLIKTRGQQVTLSCSPISGHRSVSWYQQTPGQGLQFLFEYFSETQRNKGNFPGRFSGRQFSNSRSEMNVSTLELGDSALYLCASSAGRSGETQYFGPGTRLLVL.

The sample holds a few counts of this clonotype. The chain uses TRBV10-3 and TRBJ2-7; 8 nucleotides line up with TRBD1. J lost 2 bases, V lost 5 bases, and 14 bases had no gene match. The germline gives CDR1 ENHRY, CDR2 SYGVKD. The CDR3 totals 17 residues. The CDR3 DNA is TGTGCCATCAGTACTAATATCAACCGGGACAGGACCTACGAGCAGTACTTC. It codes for CAISTNINRDRTYEQYF.

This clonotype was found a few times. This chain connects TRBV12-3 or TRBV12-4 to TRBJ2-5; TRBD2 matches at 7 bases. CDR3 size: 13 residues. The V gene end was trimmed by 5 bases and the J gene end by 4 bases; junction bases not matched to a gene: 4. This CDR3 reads CASSAGLTETQYF. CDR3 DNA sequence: TGTGCCAGCAGTGCGGGACTAACAGAGACCCAGTACTTC.

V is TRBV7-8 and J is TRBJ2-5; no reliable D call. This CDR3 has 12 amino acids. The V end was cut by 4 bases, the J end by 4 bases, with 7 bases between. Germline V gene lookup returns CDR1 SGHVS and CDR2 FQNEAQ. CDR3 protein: CASSYMGETQYF. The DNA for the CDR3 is TGTGCCAGCAGCTACATGGGAGAGACCCAGTACTTC.

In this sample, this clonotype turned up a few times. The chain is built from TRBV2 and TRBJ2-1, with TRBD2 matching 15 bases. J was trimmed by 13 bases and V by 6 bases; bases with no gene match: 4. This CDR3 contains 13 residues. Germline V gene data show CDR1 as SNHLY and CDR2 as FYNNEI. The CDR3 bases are TGTGCCAGCAGGGGACTAGCGGGAGGTGTCCAGTTCTTC. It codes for CASRGLAGGVQFF.